One sample yielded the 18 T cell receptor beta chains listed below, sequenced in a study of T cells in tuberculosis (dated by TCRdb to the late 2010s). The library was generated by the immunoSEQ multiplex PCR assay. TCRdb obtained this table from immuneACCESS and retained in-frame rearrangements with V and J assigned. These tables miss some clones; where compared with another copy, unresolved V genes account for less than half of the shortfall, and the remainder is unexplained. This sample gives about 32,000 clones in total; approximately 94% of them show up just once. The top ten hold 8% of the sample. The specimen sequenced was PBMCs. The receptors shown here come from a donor aged 10-29 years with latent tuberculosis or without tuberculosis infection.

CDR3 sequence (DNA): TGTGCCAGCTCACCACCAGTGAGCTCCTACGAGCAGTACTTC. This translates into CASSPPVSSYEQYF. V usage is TRBV18 and J usage is TRBJ2-7; unclear D gene. Between the trimmed V and J ends, which lost 0 bases and 0 bases, there was a span of 6 bases. The CDR3 totals 14 residues. Germline CDR1 KGHSH, CDR2 LQKENI.

This chain connects TRBV28 to TRBJ2-3; 13 bases are a match to TRBD2. The ends lost 5 bases at V and 0 bases at J; junction bases unmatched: 5. This CDR3 spans 17 amino acids. The germline V gene encodes CDR1 MDHEN and CDR2 SYDVKM. The CDR3 loop reads CASSPGGLAGSTDTQYF. In DNA, the CDR3 is TGTGCCAGCAGTCCTGGGGGACTAGCGGGGAGCACAGATACGCAGTATTTT.

This clone was detected once. V is TRBV9 and J is TRBJ2-5, with 7 positions matching TRBD2. The CDR3 is made up of 15 amino acids. Germline CDR1 SGDLS, CDR2 YYNGEE. V dropped 5 bases and J dropped 1; count of bases not matched to a gene: 8. Here the CDR3 reads CASSVISGFQETQYF. In DNA form, the CDR3 reads TGTGCCAGCAGTGTCATTAGCGGGTTCCAAGAGACCCAGTACTTC.

The V gene is TRBV11-2, the J gene TRBJ1-2; D not certain. The CDR3 runs to 12 residues. Per germline, CDR1 SGHAT and CDR2 FQNNGV. The V end was cut by 5 bases, the J end by 8 bases, with 12 bases between. The CDR3 DNA reads TGTGCCAGCAGCCCAAGAAATCAGGGCTACACCTTC. Protein sequence: CASSPRNQGYTF. The complete variable domain, with remaining parts taken from reference TRBV11-2 and TRBJ1-2, reads EAGVAQSPRYKIIEKRQSVAFWCNPISGHATLYWYQQILGQGPKLLIQFQNNGVVDDSQLPKDRFSAERLKGVDSTLKIQPAKLEDSAVYLCASSPRNQGYTFGSGTRLTVV.

The DNA for the CDR3 is TGTGCCAGCGGCCGGGACAGGGGACTAGCGGGACAATACAATGAGCAGTTCTTC. It translates to CASGRDRGLAGQYNEQFF. This chain uses TRBV27 with TRBJ2-1, with 13 bases that match TRBD2. CDR1 is MNHEY and CDR2 is SMNVEV in the germline V gene (reference sequence). Trimming took 8 bases from V and 4 from J; bases not matched to a gene: 14. The CDR3 has 18 residues.

A remark on this clone: A read error may produce the germline difference seen at one junction end. Different DNA sequences within this sample yield the same CDR3. The chain is built from TRBV27 and TRBJ2-5, with 8 bases matching TRBD2. The CDR3 totals 14 residues. Looked up from germline, CDR1 is MNHEY and CDR2 is SMNVEV (reference sequence). The CDR3 reads CASSKTSGQETQYF. CDR3 in DNA: TGTGCTAGCAGCAAAACTAGCGGACAAGAGACCCAGTACTTC.

The rearrangement uses TRBV27 and TRBJ2-1, with a weak D call TRBD2 (6 bases). This CDR3 spans 14 amino acids. With 7 bases removed from V and 4 bases from J, the gap between germline ends came to 14 bases. CDR1 and CDR2 (germline): MNHEY, SMNVEV (reference sequence). CDR3 nucleotide sequence: TGTGCCAGCAATCCAAGTGGGGGGTACAATGAGCAGTTCTTC. Residues: CASNPSGGYNEQFF.

The genes are TRBV7-9 and TRBJ2-7; 9 positions agree with TRBD2. The germline CDR1 and CDR2 sequences are SEHNR and FQNEAQ (reference sequence). CDR3 length equals 16 residues. The V segment lost 3 bases and the J segment 4 bases; nucleotides outside the gene matches: 10. CDR3 amino acids: CASSLREVAGVYEQYF. The CDR3 nucleotides are TGTGCCAGCAGCTTGAGGGAAGTAGCGGGAGTTTACGAGCAGTACTTC. The full variable domain, rest sourced from reference TRBV7-9 and TRBJ2-7, is DTGVSQNPRHKITKRGQNVTFRCDPISEHNRLYWYRQTLGQGPEFLTYFQNEAQLEKSRLLSDRFSAERPKGSFSTLEIQRTEQGDSAMYLCASSLREVAGVYEQYFGPGTRLTVT.

This chain links TRBV28 with TRBJ2-2; possibly TRBD2 for D (6 bases). The CDR3 is 16 amino acids. V was clipped by 6 bases and J by 0 bases, with 14 bases between them. Germline V gene lookup returns CDR1 MDHEN and CDR2 SYDVKM. CDR3 coding DNA: TGTGCCAGCAGCCGCCTCGGGGGAGCGAACACCGGGGAGCTGTTTTTT. It translates to CASSRLGGANTGELFF.

The chain recombines TRBV21-1 with TRBJ1-2; whether TRBD1, the table's D call, matches the DNA was not checked. TRBV21-1 is labeled a pseudogene. The CDR3 loop spans 19 amino acids. CDR3 DNA sequence: TGTGCCAGCAGCAAAAGGGCGCCGGGACAGGGGTCATTCTTCTATGGCTACACCTTC. Translation: CASSKRAPGQGSFFYGYTF.

The V call is TRBV2, the J call TRBJ2-1; 8 nucleotides match TRBD1. Germline lookup yields CDR1 SNHLY and CDR2 FYNNEI. Trimming removed 1 base from V and 15 bases from J; junction bases left unmatched: 2. The CDR3 spans 11 residues. CDR3 bases: TGTGCCAGCAGTGAAGTACAGGGGGGGTTCTTC. Its translation is CASSEVQGGFF.

The V call is TRBV30, the J call TRBJ2-1, with 7 bases matching TRBD1. Germline CDR1 and CDR2: GTSNPN and SVGIG (reference sequence). CDR3 length: 15 amino acids. Trimming at V came to 4 bases and at J to 12 bases, leaving 18 bases not matched to a gene. The CDR3 DNA reads TGTGCCTGGAAACCCCGGGTCGGCGTTAGGGGGCGGCAGTTCTTC. Encoded protein: CAWKPRVGVRGRQFF.

The chain recombines TRBV5-1 with TRBJ2-1, with 8 nucleotides matching TRBD2. Germline V gene sequence: CDR1 SGHRS, CDR2 YFSETQ. The length of the CDR3 is 16 residues. Trimming took 4 bases from V and 9 from J; bases not matched to a gene: 15. The DNA for the CDR3 is TGCGCCAGCAGCGGGGGACTAGTCCCAGGAAGGAGTGAGCAGTTCTTC. Protein product: CASSGGLVPGRSEQFF.

The chain uses TRBV4-1 and TRBJ2-2; D is ambiguous. Germline CDR1 and CDR2: MGHRA and YSYEKL. This CDR3 spans 14 amino acids. V was clipped by 4 bases and J by 5 bases, with 11 bases between them. The CDR3, as DNA: TGCGCCAGCAGCCGCCGAGCGAGGACCGGGGAGCTGTTTTTT. This encodes CASSRRARTGELFF.

V gene TRBV4-2 combines with J gene TRBJ2-1; 7 bases are shared with TRBD1. After removal of 3 bases from V and 12 bases from J, the junction contained 11 bases not matched to a gene. This CDR3 has 14 amino acids. CDR1 LGHNA and CDR2 YNFKEQ come from the germline V gene. CDR3 amino acids: CASSQPGQTYGQFF. CDR3 nucleotides: TGTGCCAGCAGCCAGCCGGGACAGACGTACGGGCAGTTCTTC.

V is TRBV4-2 and J is TRBJ1-2; 7 nucleotides match TRBD1. Unmatched junction bases numbered 3, after V lost 1 base and J lost 4 bases. The germline V gene has CDR1 LGHNA and CDR2 YNFKEQ. The CDR3 is made up of 14 amino acids. In DNA form, the CDR3 reads TGTGCCAGCAGCCAAGGACAGGGAAGCTATGGCTACACCTTC. Its protein product is CASSQGQGSYGYTF.

In DNA form, the CDR3 reads TGCGCCAGCAGCTTGGGTAGCGGGATAGGAGTAGAGACCCAGTACTTC. The encoded protein is CASSLGSGIGVETQYF. The rearrangement uses TRBV5-1 and TRBJ2-5; TRBD2 agrees at 8 bases. The germline CDR1 and CDR2 sequences are SGHRS and YFSETQ. With 0 bases clipped from V and 4 bases from J, the junction kept 8 bases outside the gene matches. The CDR3 extends over 16 amino acids.

The rearrangement uses TRBV5-5 and TRBJ2-4, with TRBD1 matching over 7 bases. CDR3 length: 14 residues. The germline CDR1 and CDR2 sequences are SGHKS and YYEKEE (reference sequence). Losses at the gene ends were 1 base for V and 6 bases for J; bases not matched to a gene: 4. The CDR3 is CASSLRDSVNIQYF. The CDR3 DNA sequence: TGTGCCAGCAGCTTGCGGGACAGCGTAAACATTCAGTACTTC. The entire variable domain, with the rest obtained from reference TRBV5-5 and TRBJ2-4, is as follows: DAGVTQSPTHLIKTRGQQVTLRCSPISGHKSVSWYQQVLGQGPQFIFQYYEKEERGRGNFPDRFSARQFPNYSSELNVNALLLGDSALYLCASSLRDSVNIQYFGAGTRLSVL.